Following are 10 T cell receptor beta chains from one sample sequenced in a study of a mutant IDH1 vaccine in newly diagnosed glioma. Sequenced by immunoSEQ multiplex PCR; TCRdb stores in-frame clones only, minus some. This table has around 92,000 clones, over 85% appearing once. The sample's time point: baseline, week 1 (first vaccination visit). As for treatment: pre-vaccination baseline after standard-of-care therapy. Sequenced here: PBMCs, sampled from a glioma patient treated with radiotherapy, temozolomide or both. The receptors shown here come from a woman between 50 and 59 years old with glioma.

The chain combines TRBV6-4 with TRBJ2-6, with 7 positions matching TRBD1. The CDR3 loop spans 16 amino acids. The V and J ends lost 3 bases and 2 bases, in that order; junction bases with no gene match: 4. The germline CDR1 and CDR2 sequences are MRHNA and SNTAGT. The DNA for the CDR3 is TGTGCCAGCAGTGAATACGACAGGGCTGGGGCCAACGTCCTGACTTTC. Its translation is CASSEYDRAGANVLTF.

The J gene is TRBJ1-2, the V gene TRBV7-8; D not resolved. Looked up from germline, CDR1 is SGHVS and CDR2 is FQNEAQ. This CDR3 comprises 16 residues. The germline V and J ends were trimmed by 1 base and 1 base, with 13 bases remaining between them. The CDR3 protein is CASSLGGQSINYGYTF. The CDR3 DNA reads TGTGCCAGCAGCTTAGGCGGGCAGTCAATTAACTATGGCTACACCTTC.

The chain joins TRBV7-2 to TRBJ2-5, with D maybe TRBD1 (6 bases). Deletions cut 5 bases from V and 2 bases from J, with 9 bases between. Germline V CDR1 and CDR2: SGHTA, FQGNSA. There are 13 residues in the CDR3. The CDR3 reads CASSADRQETQYF. The CDR3 DNA reads TGTGCCAGCAGCGCCGACAGGCAAGAGACCCAGTACTTC.

A single count supports this clone. V and J are TRBV9 and TRBJ1-1; D ambiguous. Germline loops: CDR1 SGDLS, CDR2 YYNGEE. This CDR3 has 14 residues. V lost 2 bases, J lost 0 bases, and 8 bases lay in between. In nucleotides, the CDR3 is TGTGCCAGCAGCGTCGTCGAGGTGAACACTGAAGCTTTCTTT. This sequence encodes CASSVVEVNTEAFF.

The chain combines TRBV19 with TRBJ1-1; 7 positions agree with TRBD1. This CDR3 is 16 amino acids long. CDR1 and CDR2 (germline): LNHDA, SQIVND (reference sequence). With 0 bases clipped from V and 0 bases from J, the junction kept 4 bases outside the gene matches. The CDR3 loop is CASSIDQGGLNTEAFF. As DNA, the CDR3 is TGTGCCAGTAGTATAGACCAGGGGGGCTTGAACACTGAAGCTTTCTTT. Variable domain in full (rest from reference TRBV19 and TRBJ1-1): DGGITQSPKYLFRKEGQNVTLSCEQNLNHDAMYWYRQDPGQGLRLIYYSQIVNDFQKGDIAEGYSVSREKKESFPLTVTSAQKNPTAFYLCASSIDQGGLNTEAFFGQGTRLTVV.

The V and J genes are TRBV9 and TRBJ2-4; either TRBD1 or TRBD2 may fit D (5 bases each). Trimming took off 0 bases at V and 2 bases at J, with 9 bases between the two ends. The length of the CDR3 is 15 residues. CDR1 SGDLS and CDR2 YYNGEE come from the germline V gene. The CDR3 protein is CASSVEGSPKNIQYF. For the CDR3, the DNA is TGTGCCAGCAGCGTAGAGGGGAGTCCCAAAAACATTCAGTACTTC.

This rearrangement joins TRBV10-3 to TRBJ2-5; D might be TRBD1 (6 bases). The CDR3 covers 15 residues. Germline V gene lookup returns CDR1 ENHRY and CDR2 SYGVKD. Trimming left V 6 bases short and J 4 bases short, with 18 bases between. CDR3 protein: CAIRGTGKGSETQYF. CDR3 coding DNA: TGTGCCATCAGGGGCACAGGGAAGGGGTCAGAGACCCAGTACTTC.

The chain combines TRBV4-1 with TRBJ2-5; 11 bases are a match to TRBD1. Germline CDR1 MGHRA, CDR2 YSYEKL. The CDR3 has 15 amino acids. Trimming cost V 4 bases and J 5 bases; bases outside gene matches: 6. The CDR3 sequence: CASSPRTGGRETQYF. CDR3 sequence (DNA): TGCGCCAGCAGCCCACGGACAGGGGGCCGTGAGACCCAGTACTTC.

About this clone itself: At one of its ends the junction is not consistent with the germline gene, which may arise from a read error. The chain couples TRBV7-7 to TRBJ2-3, with 7 bases identical to TRBD2. The germline V gene has CDR1 SSHAT and CDR2 FNYEAQ (reference sequence). The CDR3 has 15 residues. The CDR3 nucleotides are TGTGCTAGCAGCCCGGGCCGGGAGGGCACAGATACGCAGTATTTT. Protein sequence: CASSPGREGTDTQYF.

This chain connects TRBV19 to TRBJ1-6; D is unresolved. Trimming stripped 5 bases from V and 7 bases from J, with 9 bases between. Germline V CDR1 and CDR2: LNHDA, SQIVND (reference sequence). CDR3 size: 13 residues. This chain's CDR3 is CASSPHGNSPLHF. CDR3 nucleotide sequence: TGTGCCAGTAGTCCCCATGGAAATTCACCCCTCCACTTT.